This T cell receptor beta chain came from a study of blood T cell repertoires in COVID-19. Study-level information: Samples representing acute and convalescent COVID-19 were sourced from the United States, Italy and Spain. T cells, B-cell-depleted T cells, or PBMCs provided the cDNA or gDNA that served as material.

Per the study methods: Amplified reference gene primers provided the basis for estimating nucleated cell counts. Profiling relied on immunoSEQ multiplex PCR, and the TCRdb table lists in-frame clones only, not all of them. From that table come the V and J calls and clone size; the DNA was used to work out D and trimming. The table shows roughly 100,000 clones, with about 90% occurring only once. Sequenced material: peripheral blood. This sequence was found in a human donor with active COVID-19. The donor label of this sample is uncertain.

CDR3 amino acids: CASSSPRQSTNEKLFF. The CDR3 nucleotides are TGTGCCAGCAGCTCACCTCGACAGTCAACTAATGAAAAACTGTTTTTT. The chain links TRBV7-2 to TRBJ1-4; weak D call: TRBD1 (5 bases). CDR1 is SGHTA, CDR2 FQGNSA, per germline. This CDR3 contains 16 residues. V was cut by 4 bases and J by 0 bases, with 12 bases left in between.